The subject of this entry is one T cell receptor beta chain. Its antigen is still unknown. The data stem from a study of cytomegalovirus exposure and HLA in healthy donors. Points from the study as a whole: Sequencing artifact likely explains a cluster of highly shared sequence variants. In most subjects, TCR beta sequences reportedly gave accurate predictions of HLA-A and HLA-B alleles. Associated with HLA alleles at 0.05 false discovery rate in a later analysis were around 15,000 TCR beta sequences. Testing in vitro showed three CMV-associated chains specific for CMV antigens.

A multiplex PCR was run with 60 Vbeta primers and 13 Jbeta primers. The repertoire was sequenced with immunoSEQ multiplex PCR; TCRdb's copy has only in-frame clones and lacks some. Of over 150,000 clones listed, 78% are singletons. The CDR3 runs to 13 residues. The germline V gene has CDR1 GTSNPN and CDR2 SVGIG (reference sequence). Unmatched junction bases numbered 2, after V lost 0 bases and J lost 7 bases. This sequence was found in a woman in her 50s in good health and CMV-seropositive. The chain has TRBV30 and TRBJ1-4; TRBD1 agrees at 7 bases. The material sequenced was PBMCs. CDR3 coding DNA: TGTGCCTGGAGTGTAACAGGGGCTGAAAAACTGTTTTTT. This encodes CAWSVTGAEKLFF.